This T cell receptor (beta chain) was identified during a study of shared clonotypes between healthy human individuals. Study results and limitations: Memory subsets had estimated richness that was generally smaller than that of naive subsets. When naive CD4 clonotypes were compared across a few donors, about 4.8% were shared.

In germline, CDR1 is PRHDT, CDR2 FYEKMQ (reference sequence). Trimming removed 5 bases at V and 0 bases at J, with 13 bases between. This CDR3 is built from 16 residues. CD45RO-negative, CCR7-selected cells formed the naive CD8 fraction, which excluded terminally differentiated effector memory CD45RA+ cells. Clones were sequenced by immunoSEQ multiplex PCR, and TCRdb holds only the in-frame ones, with some missing. The sample records around 600,000 clones, roughly 98% being singletons. Comments on this clone: The antigen remains unidentified.

The V and J genes are TRBV13 and TRBJ2-2; possibly TRBD2 for D (5 bases). This TCR was recovered from a man in his thirties or forties in good health. The sequencing sample was made of naive CD8+ T cells sorted from blood. CDR3 residues: CASSPLERANTGELFF. The CDR3 coding sequence is TGTGCCAGCAGCCCCCTAGAGAGGGCGAACACCGGGGAGCTGTTTTTT. Combining the CDR3 with reference TRBV13 and TRBJ2-2 gives the whole variable domain AAGVIQSPRHLIKEKRETATLKCYPIPRHDTVYWYQQGPGQDPQFLISFYEKMQSDKGSIPDRFSAQQFSDYHSELNMSSLELGDSALYFCASSPLERANTGELFFGEGSRLTVL.